Each of the 19 T cell receptor beta chains below was sequenced from the same sample in a study of tumor and adjacent non-tumor tissue in lung cancer. The library came from three nested PCR rounds adapted from ARM-PCR protocols. TCRdb re-called the multiplex PCR reads with MiXCR, one entry per CDR3 protein. Among about 85,000 distinct CDR3 sequences, roughly three fifths were seen once, and the ten largest hold 15%. This sample's RNA came from whole unsorted tissue. Sequencing was performed on lung tumor tissue. The receptors shown here come from a man in his 70s with non-small cell lung cancer.

On this clonotype: At one end, the junction sequence differs from germline, possibly due to a read error. The chain joins TRBV6-1 to TRBJ2-2; D is uncertain. The CDR3 runs 14 residues. The germline V gene has CDR1 MNHNS and CDR2 SASEGT. Written as DNA, the CDR3 is TGCGCCAGTTACACCACAGAGAAGACAGGGGAGCTGTTTTTT. Its translation is CASYTTEKTGELFF.

About this clonotype itself: At one boundary the junction diverges from the germline segment, which might be a read error. The V and J genes are TRBV6-5 and TRBJ2-7; TRBD2 aligns across 9 bases. The CDR3 runs 13 residues. From germline, CDR1 is MNHEY and CDR2 SVGAGI. The CDR3 protein is CASRRREGYEQYF. The CDR3 DNA sequence: TGTGCCAGCAGAAGGCGGGAGGGATACGAGCAGTATTTC.

Points on this clonotype: This CDR3 fails to terminate in the conserved phenylalanine or tryptophan, so it likely reflects a read error. The V and J genes are TRBV11-1 and TRBJ2-5; possibly TRBD2 for D (5 bases). CDR1 is SGHAT and CDR2 is FQDESV in the germline V gene (reference sequence). This CDR3 spans 14 amino acids. Here the CDR3 DNA reads TGTGTCAGCACCCGGGGTGATCCACAAGAGACACAGTACTTA. Encoded protein: CVSTRGDPQETQYL.

On this clonotype itself: The junction shows a germline mismatch at one end, possibly a read error. The rearrangement links TRBV6-5 to TRBJ1-5; 7 bases are a match to TRBD1. The CDR3 contains 13 residues. Germline CDR1 and CDR2: MNHEY and SVGAGI. The CDR3 sequence is CTSSRDRNQPQHF. The CDR3 nucleotides are TGTACCAGTAGTCGGGACAGAAATCAGCCCCAGCATTTT.

Comments on this clonotype: A read error may be the cause here, since a much bigger clone is one base away. The chain uses TRBV29-1 and TRBJ1-5; D is unclear. Trimming cost V 2 bases and J 7 bases, with 12 bases left between them. From germline, CDR1 is SQVTM and CDR2 ANQGSEA. There are 13 residues in the CDR3. The CDR3 protein is CSVESTPGQPQHF. The CDR3 DNA reads as TGCAGCGTTGAAAGCACGCCGGGACAGCCCCAGCATTTT.

Turning to this clonotype: At one of its ends the junction is not consistent with the germline gene, which may arise from a read error. V gene TRBV11-2 combines with J gene TRBJ2-5, with D tentatively TRBD1 (5 bases). Germline CDR1 and CDR2: SGHAT and FQNNGV. The CDR3 extends over 14 amino acids. In DNA, the CDR3 is TGTGCCAGCAGCCCTAAACAGGCGATAGAGATCCAGTACTTC. It codes for CASSPKQAIEIQYF.

This clonotype occurred many times. V gene TRBV4-1 combines with J gene TRBJ1-5; unclear D gene. The V end lost 4 bases, the J end lost 0 bases, and 10 bases lay between the germline ends. The CDR3 is 15 amino acids. Germline lookup yields CDR1 MGHRA and CDR2 YSYEKL. CDR3 sequence (DNA): TGCGCCAGCAGCCCCACGACCAATAGCAATCAGCCCCAGCATTTT. Its protein is CASSPTTNSNQPQHF.

Turning to this clonotype: A junction end diverges from the germline sequence, so it may reflect a read error. The chain has TRBV29-1 and TRBJ2-2; 7 nucleotides agree with TRBD2. The germline gives CDR1 SQVTM, CDR2 ANQGSEA. CDR3 length equals 14 residues. The CDR3 loop reads CSLRGTINIGELFF. The CDR3 DNA sequence: TGCAGCCTCCGGGGGACTATCAACATCGGGGAGCTGTTTTTT.

This clonotype was picked up many times. This sequence joins TRBV29-1 and TRBJ2-7; the D gene is possibly TRBD2 (6 bases). V gave up 7 bases and J gave up 2 bases, with 12 bases separating them. Per the germline V gene, CDR1 is SQVTM and CDR2 is ANQGSEA. The CDR3 is 12 residues long. CDR3 nucleotide sequence: TGCAGCGCCGCAGGCGGGGCCTACGAGCAGTACTTC. This sequence encodes CSAAGGAYEQYF.

The count of this clonotype is one. A much larger clonotype is one base distant, so this may be a read error. The DNA of the CDR3 is TGCGCCAGGAGCCCGAGGACAGAAGAGACCCAGTACTTC. Translation: CARSPRTEETQYF. This rearrangement joins TRBV5-1 to TRBJ2-5; tentative D call: TRBD1 (6 bases). The CDR3 sequence is 13 residues long. Per the germline V gene, CDR1 is SGHRS and CDR2 is YFSETQ. V was shortened by 8 bases and J by 3 bases, with 14 bases between the two germline ends.

This clonotype has more than one count but fewer than ten. The chain employs TRBV7-9 and TRBJ2-1, with TRBD1 as a possible D gene (5 bases). The CDR3 contains 14 residues. From germline, CDR1 is SEHNR and CDR2 FQNEAQ (reference sequence). The germline V and J ends were trimmed by 5 bases and 3 bases, with 11 bases remaining between them. The CDR3 DNA follows: TGTGCCAGCAGCGGCAGACAGAGCTACAATGAGCAGTTCTTC. It is translated as CASSGRQSYNEQFF.

Remarks on this clonotype: One junction end disagrees with the germline gene, perhaps due to a read error. This chain connects TRBV14 to TRBJ2-7, with unresolved D. The CDR3 loop spans 13 amino acids. CDR1 and CDR2 (germline): SGHDN, FVKESK. The CDR3 DNA is TGTGCCAGCAGCCAAGATCTGAGATACAAGCAGCACTTC. It yields the protein CASSQDLRYKQHF.

Worth noting for this clonotype: A read error is possible here, since a much larger clone lies one base away. The CDR3 does not end in the conserved phenylalanine or tryptophan, so this is likely a read error. V and J are TRBV20-1 and TRBJ2-7, with TRBD2 identical over 9 bases. This CDR3 region has 13 residues. The germline V gene has CDR1 DFQATT and CDR2 SNEGSKA (reference sequence). After removal of 2 bases from V and 10 bases from J, the junction contained 9 bases not matched to a gene. CDR3 nucleotide sequence: TGCAGTGCTAGACCGGGCGGGAGGGCCTTCCAGTACTCC. Translated, it gives CSARPGGRAFQYS.

The chain has TRBV11-2 and TRBJ2-5; D is uncertain. The CDR3 sequence is 14 residues long. The ends were cut back, 1 base at V and 9 bases at J, with 15 bases in the middle. Germline V gives CDR1 SGHAT, CDR2 FQNNGV. The CDR3 DNA reads TGTGCCAGCAGCTTAGTGCTGGAGTCAAAGGCCCAGTACTTC. This encodes CASSLVLESKAQYF.

Remarks on this clonotype: The junction and the germline gene differ at one end; a read error may be behind it. The J gene is TRBJ1-6, the V gene TRBV20-1; D is unclear. The germline V gene has CDR1 DFQATT and CDR2 SNEGSKA (reference sequence). The CDR3 length is 13 residues. DNA for the CDR3: TGCAGTGCTAGTGTGACGGGCAATTCATCCCTCCACTTT. This codes for CSASVTGNSSLHF.

This clonotype was detected many times. The J gene is TRBJ1-4, the V gene TRBV12-3 or TRBV12-4; no reliable D call. The V and J ends lost 5 bases and 14 bases respectively, with 15 bases between them. The CDR3 length is 12 residues. The DNA for the CDR3 is TGTGCCAGCAGTCCGTCTTCTCAGAGGCTGTTTTTT. Its protein product is CASSPSSQRLFF.

This clonotype was observed a few times. Being one base from a much bigger clone, this may be a read error. The chain has TRBV29-1 and TRBJ2-7; TRBD2 matches at 8 bases. Looked up from germline, CDR1 is SQVTM and CDR2 is ANQGSEA. There are 11 residues in the CDR3. The trim removed 7 bases at V and 3 bases at J, leaving 2 bases unmatched. The CDR3 here is CSGGGCYEQYF. Here the CDR3 DNA reads TGCAGCGGCGGGGGGTGCTACGAGCAGTACTTC.

Remarks on this clonotype: This may be a read error: a much more frequent sequence differs by one nucleotide. The J gene is TRBJ2-2, the V gene TRBV5-4; D ambiguous. This CDR3 region has 16 residues. From germline, CDR1 is SGHNT and CDR2 YYREEE (reference sequence). Trimming stripped 4 bases from V and 1 base from J, with 14 bases between. The CDR3 region is CASSPDTVRNTGELFF. Written as DNA, the CDR3 is TGTGCCAGCAGCCCCGACACAGTGAGGAACACCGGGGAGCTGTTTTTT.

A note on this clonotype: A much larger clone lies a single base off, so this may be a read error. The chain joins TRBV29-1 to TRBJ2-3; D is ambiguous. The ends were cut back, 8 bases at V and 1 base at J, with 7 bases in the middle. Germline V gene sequence: CDR1 SQVTM, CDR2 ANQGSEA. The CDR3 totals 11 residues. CDR3 in amino acids: CSSGGTDTQYF. CDR3 bases: TGCAGCTCCGGAGGCACAGATACGCAGTATTTT.